This is a list of T cell receptor beta chains from one sample in a study of spatial heterogeneity in lung cancer. TCRdb independently ran MiXCR on the 5' RACE reads; one entry per CDR3 protein. This sample has roughly 800 distinct CDR3 sequences, with 9.5% to 13% found just once. Sample: lung tumor tissue, taken at surgery. These receptor sequences come from a male donor with early-stage non-small cell lung cancer. CDR3s include the opening cysteine and the closing phenylalanine or tryptophan. The D gene is left open where the match is weak. Not every row has a clone size; where given, it reads once, few, many or a size class.

clone size: medium-sized
V gene: TRBV6-1
J gene: TRBJ1-2
D gene: NA
CDR3 DNA: TGTGCCAGCAGGGGTCCCAAGGGCCGGCCCCCTAGCTATGGCTACACCTTC
CDR3 protein: CASRGPKGRPPSYGYTF

clone size: NA
V gene: TRBV27
J gene: TRBJ1-5
D gene: TRBD1
CDR3 DNA: TGTGCCAGCAGGAGCGGGACAGCTAGCAATCAGCCCCAGCATTTT
CDR3 protein: CASRSGTASNQPQHF

clone size: medium-sized
V gene: TRBV5-4
J gene: TRBJ2-1
D gene: TRBD2
CDR3 DNA: TGTGCCAGCAGCGCACCCGTAGCGGGGGGTACTAATGAGCAGTTCTTC
CDR3 protein: CASSAPVAGGTNEQFF

clone size: medium-sized
V gene: TRBV11-2
J gene: TRBJ2-5
D gene: NA
CDR3 DNA: TGTGCCAGCAGCTTCTTCGGGCAGGGCCAAGAGACCCAGTACTTC
CDR3 protein: CASSFFGQGQETQYF

clone size: large
V gene: TRBV6-2/TRBV6-3
J gene: TRBJ1-5
D gene: NA
CDR3 DNA: TGTGCCAGCAGTAATTCAGATCAGCCCCAGCATTTT
CDR3 protein: CASSNSDQPQHF

clone size: large
V gene: TRBV2
J gene: TRBJ1-2
D gene: NA
CDR3 DNA: TGTGCCAGCAGCCTGTCTGACACTTTCTATGGCTACACCTTC
CDR3 protein: CASSLSDTFYGYTF

clone size: NA
V gene: TRBV19
J gene: TRBJ2-3
D gene: TRBD2
CDR3 DNA: TGTGCCAGTAGTATAGATCATCTCGGCGGGAGCGCAGATACGCAGTATTTT
CDR3 protein: CASSIDHLGGSADTQYF

clone size: medium-sized
V gene: TRBV3-1
J gene: TRBJ1-3
D gene: TRBD1
CDR3 DNA: TGTGCCAGCAGCCATACAGGGGGCTCTGGAAACACCATATATTTT
CDR3 protein: CASSHTGGSGNTIYF

clone size: large
V gene: TRBV2
J gene: TRBJ2-1
D gene: NA
CDR3 DNA: TGTGCCAGCAGTGAAGGAACGACAGCTCTCAATGAGCAGTTCTTC
CDR3 protein: CASSEGTTALNEQFF

clone size: medium-sized
V gene: TRBV27
J gene: TRBJ2-6
D gene: NA
CDR3 DNA: TGTGCCAGCAGTTTTTCAGCTGGGGCCAACGTCCTGACTTTC
CDR3 protein: CASSFSAGANVLTF

clone size: medium-sized
V gene: TRBV7-2
J gene: TRBJ2-7
D gene: NA
CDR3 DNA: TGTGCCAGCAGCCCCTACCCAGTCTACGAGCAGTACTTC
CDR3 protein: CASSPYPVYEQYF

clone size: NA
V gene: TRBV20-1
J gene: TRBJ2-5
D gene: NA
CDR3 DNA: TGCAGTGCCGGGACGGCCGGGACTTTTCAAGAGACCCAGTACTTC
CDR3 protein: CSAGTAGTFQETQYF

clone size: large
V gene: TRBV10-3
J gene: TRBJ1-3
D gene: NA
CDR3 DNA: TGTGCCATCAGAGATAACTCTGGAAACACCATATATTTT
CDR3 protein: CAIRDNSGNTIYF

clone size: NA
V gene: TRBV20-1
J gene: TRBJ1-4
D gene: NA
CDR3 DNA: TGCAGTGCTATGGGGGGCAATGAAAAACTGTTTTTT
CDR3 protein: CSAMGGNEKLFF

clone size: few
V gene: TRBV5-1
J gene: TRBJ2-3
D gene: NA
CDR3 DNA: TGCGCCAGCAGCTTATCCGGGAGAGATACGCAGTATTTT
CDR3 protein: CASSLSGRDTQYF

clone size: medium-sized
V gene: TRBV20-1
J gene: TRBJ1-2
D gene: TRBD1
CDR3 DNA: TGCAGTGCCGCAACAGGGGGCTATGGCTACACCTTC
CDR3 protein: CSAATGGYGYTF

clone size: medium-sized
V gene: TRBV6-5
J gene: TRBJ2-1
D gene: TRBD1
CDR3 DNA: TGTGCCAGCAGTTATAAGGGGGCGCGTAATGAGCAGTTCTTC
CDR3 protein: CASSYKGARNEQFF

clone size: NA
V gene: TRBV24-1
J gene: TRBJ2-6
D gene: TRBD1
CDR3 DNA: TGTGCCACCAGTAACGTACGACAGGGGAGCTCTGGGGCCAACGTCCTGACTTTC
CDR3 protein: CATSNVRQGSSGANVLTF

clone size: large
V gene: TRBV10-3
J gene: TRBJ2-2
D gene: NA
CDR3 DNA: TGTGCCATCCCGGGACAAAACACCGGGGAGCTGTTTTTT
CDR3 protein: CAIPGQNTGELFF

clone size: NA
V gene: TRBV5-1
J gene: TRBJ2-3
D gene: NA
CDR3 DNA: TGCGCCAGCAGAACGGCAGATACGCAGTATTTT
CDR3 protein: CASRTADTQYF

clone size: medium-sized
V gene: TRBV18
J gene: TRBJ2-7
D gene: NA
CDR3 DNA: TGTGCCAGCTCACCACTAACTTCCGAGCAGTACTTC
CDR3 protein: CASSPLTSEQYF

clone size: medium-sized
V gene: TRBV7-2
J gene: TRBJ2-3
D gene: NA
CDR3 DNA: TGTGCCAGCAGCTTAACGGCGAGCACAGATACGCAGTATTTT
CDR3 protein: CASSLTASTDTQYF

clone size: medium-sized
V gene: TRBV30
J gene: TRBJ1-5
D gene: NA
CDR3 DNA: TGTGCCTGGAGTTCAACGGGGGTAGGCAATCAGCCCCAGCATTTT
CDR3 protein: CAWSSTGVGNQPQHF

clone size: few
V gene: TRBV19
J gene: TRBJ2-2
D gene: NA
CDR3 DNA: TGTGCCAGTAGTATTGGAGATGGCACCGGGGAGCTGTTTTTT
CDR3 protein: CASSIGDGTGELFF

clone size: medium-sized
V gene: TRBV28
J gene: TRBJ1-4
D gene: TRBD1
CDR3 DNA: TGTGCCAGCAGTCTAAACAGGGGGTTGTATGAAAAACTGTTTTTT
CDR3 protein: CASSLNRGLYEKLFF

clone size: medium-sized
V gene: TRBV7-4
J gene: TRBJ2-6
D gene: TRBD1
CDR3 DNA: TGTGCCAGCAGCCTTAGCGACCGGGACAGGGGTCCTGGGGCCAACGTCCTGACTTTC
CDR3 protein: CASSLSDRDRGPGANVLTF

clone size: medium-sized
V gene: TRBV11-3
J gene: TRBJ2-1
D gene: TRBD2
CDR3 DNA: TGTGCCAGCAGCTTGCAGCGGGGGCCCTACAATGAGCAGTTCTTC
CDR3 protein: CASSLQRGPYNEQFF

clone size: medium-sized
V gene: TRBV6-5
J gene: TRBJ2-2
D gene: TRBD2
CDR3 DNA: TGTGCCAGCAGTTACTCGAACCTAGCGGGAGCCGGGGAGCTGTTTTTT
CDR3 protein: CASSYSNLAGAGELFF

clone size: large
V gene: TRBV28
J gene: TRBJ1-5
D gene: NA
CDR3 DNA: TGTGCCAGCAGAGCCGACAGGCTTAGCAATCAGCCCCAGCATTTT
CDR3 protein: CASRADRLSNQPQHF

clone size: large
V gene: TRBV20-1
J gene: TRBJ1-1
D gene: NA
CDR3 DNA: TGCAGTGCTAACGACTGGGTAGGGCTGAACACTGAAGCTTTCTTT
CDR3 protein: CSANDWVGLNTEAFF

clone size: large
V gene: TRBV5-1
J gene: TRBJ2-2
D gene: TRBD1
CDR3 DNA: TGCGCCAGCAGCCAACAGGGGGCTATGTGGACCACCGGGGAGCTGTTTTTT
CDR3 protein: CASSQQGAMWTTGELFF

clone size: medium-sized
V gene: TRBV7-9
J gene: TRBJ2-3
D gene: NA
CDR3 DNA: TGTGCCAGCAGCTTTCGCGGGACTAGCACAGATACGCAGTATTTT
CDR3 protein: CASSFRGTSTDTQYF

clone size: medium-sized
V gene: TRBV28
J gene: TRBJ1-1
D gene: NA
CDR3 DNA: TGTGCCAGCACCCCTGGGCGGGCCCACACTGAAGCTTTCTTT
CDR3 protein: CASTPGRAHTEAFF

clone size: large
V gene: TRBV28
J gene: TRBJ1-4
D gene: NA
CDR3 DNA: TGTGCCAGCAGTTTAAGGATGACTAATGAAAAACTGTTTTTT
CDR3 protein: CASSLRMTNEKLFF

clone size: large
V gene: TRBV7-2
J gene: TRBJ2-3
D gene: NA
CDR3 DNA: TGTGCCAGCAGCCAGGTGGACCTTAGCACAGATACGCAGTATTTT
CDR3 protein: CASSQVDLSTDTQYF

clone size: NA
V gene: TRBV2
J gene: TRBJ2-7
D gene: NA
CDR3 DNA: TGTGCCAGCAGGTCCCCCGGGGTCTTCCACGAGCAGTACTTC
CDR3 protein: CASRSPGVFHEQYF

clone size: medium-sized
V gene: TRBV7-2
J gene: TRBJ2-2
D gene: NA
CDR3 DNA: TGTGCCAGCAGCCGGGACATTAACACCGGGGAGCTGTTTTTT
CDR3 protein: CASSRDINTGELFF

clone size: large
V gene: TRBV28
J gene: TRBJ2-2
D gene: NA
CDR3 DNA: TGTGCCAGCGGACCATTACAGGGTACCGGCGGGGAGCTGTTTTTT
CDR3 protein: CASGPLQGTGGELFF

clone size: few
V gene: TRBV20-1
J gene: TRBJ2-7
D gene: TRBD2
CDR3 DNA: TGCAGTGCTAGAGATATGAGGAAGGATAGCGGGAGGACCTACGAGCAGTACTTC
CDR3 protein: CSARDMRKDSGRTYEQYF

clone size: medium-sized
V gene: TRBV12-3/TRBV12-4
J gene: TRBJ1-1
D gene: NA
CDR3 DNA: TGTGCCAGCAGTTTCCAAGCCACGGGGGCTCATCACACTGAAGCTTTCTTT
CDR3 protein: CASSFQATGAHHTEAFF

clone size: NA
V gene: TRBV18
J gene: TRBJ1-5
D gene: TRBD1
CDR3 DNA: TGTGCCAGCTCACGAGGACAGGCGAAAGATCAGCCCCAGCATTTT
CDR3 protein: CASSRGQAKDQPQHF

clone size: large
V gene: TRBV6-1
J gene: TRBJ1-6
D gene: NA
CDR3 DNA: TGTGCCAGCAGACAGGTTTATAATTCACCCCTCCACTTT
CDR3 protein: CASRQVYNSPLHF